This T cell receptor (beta chain) is drawn from a study of beta chain features in type 1 diabetes. Across the whole study: The samples had about 100,000,000 sorted cells examined in all.

Markers CD45RO/CCR7/CD25/CD127/CD95/CD27 served to sort CD4+ naive, central memory, regulatory and stem cell-like memory cells. A remark on this clone: Its antigen remains unidentified.

cDNA synthesis used the whole RNA isolate, giving expressed TCRB sequences. Some clones are missing from TCRdb's copy, which holds only in-frame ones; the method was immunoSEQ multiplex PCR. This table has fewer than 15,000 clones, 45% to 50% appearing once. The ends lost 4 bases at V and 2 bases at J; junction bases unmatched: 8. The CDR3 loop spans 16 amino acids. Germline V lookup: CDR1 SGHAT, CDR2 FQNNGV. The study, taken as a whole, reports: When Type 1 diabetes patients were examined, their TCRB CDR3s proved moderately but significantly shorter in all four CD4+ subsets. Insertion counts at VDJ junctions were lower in type 1 diabetes patients, who also showed more deletions there.

J is TRBJ2-5 and V is TRBV11-2; TRBD2 matches 9 bases. The sample consisted of stem cell memory CD4+ T cells from blood. The clonotype originates from a man aged 18 to 30 in good health. The CDR3: CASSSPSGVSQETQYF. The DNA of the CDR3 is TGTGCCAGCAGCTCCCCTAGCGGGGTGAGTCAAGAGACCCAGTACTTC. The full variable domain, with the rest looked up from reference TRBV11-2 and TRBJ2-5, is EAGVAQSPRYKIIEKRQSVAFWCNPISGHATLYWYQQILGQGPKLLIQFQNNGVVDDSQLPKDRFSAERLKGVDSTLKIQPAKLEDSAVYLCASSSPSGVSQETQYFGPGTRLLVL.